The clone carrying this TCR beta chain was seen repeatedly, ten times or more. In TCRdb, the RT-PCR reads were re-called with MiXCR into one record per CDR3 protein. The sample lists more than 600,000 distinct CDR3 sequences, about 14% occurring once. Germline CDR1 reads SGHTA; CDR2 reads FQGNSA. The CDR3 has 13 amino acids. Deletions cut 2 bases from V and 7 bases from J, with 11 bases between. Input material: memory CD4+ T cells from blood. The clonotype was recovered from a female donor in good health, serving as a healthy control. The gene calls are TRBV7-2 and TRBJ1-2; D unresolved. In nucleotides, the CDR3 is TGTGCCAGCAGCTTACTGGCGATTGGTGGCTACACCTTC. This sequence encodes CASSLLAIGGYTF.